This is a list of T cell receptor beta chains from one sample in a study of blood T cell repertoires in COVID-19. Clones were sequenced by immunoSEQ multiplex PCR, and TCRdb holds only the in-frame ones, with some missing. This table holds about 210,000 clones, about 84% found once. The sequencing sample was made of PBMCs or T cells enriched from blood (not recorded which). These receptors were collected from a man aged 40-50 years with acute COVID-19. CDR3s include the opening cysteine and the closing phenylalanine or tryptophan. The D gene is left open where the match is weak. Size tells how often a clone was seen (once, few, many) or the class of an expanded clone, and some rows leave it out.

clone_size | j_call | v_call | d_call | cdr3_aa | cdr3_nt
few | TRBJ1-1 | TRBV5-1 | . | CASSFREVTEAFF | TGCGCCAGCAGCTTCAGGGAGGTCACTGAAGCTTTCTTT
. | TRBJ2-7 | TRBV15 | TRBD1 | CATSRVRTGPGYEQYF | TGTGCCACCAGCAGAGTAAGGACAGGGCCGGGGTACGAGCAGTACTTC
few | TRBJ2-6 | TRBV7-9 | TRBD1 | CATGWTTGGSYGANVLTF | TGTGCCACCGGGTGGACGACAGGGGGTTCTTACGGGGCCAACGTCCTGACTTTC
. | TRBJ2-5 | TRBV5-6 | TRBD2 | CASSTLAGYQETQYF | TGTGCCAGCAGCACACTAGCGGGCTACCAAGAGACCCAGTACTTC
. | TRBJ2-3 | TRBV25-1 | . | CASSGRGPLTDTQYF | TGTGCCAGCAGTGGGCGGGGGCCCCTAACAGATACGCAGTATTTT
. | TRBJ2-2 | TRBV20-1 | TRBD2 | CSASPGTSGRANTGELFF | TGCAGTGCTAGTCCCGGGACTAGCGGGCGCGCGAACACCGGGGAGCTGTTTTTT
. | TRBJ2-3 | TRBV9 | TRBD2 | CASRGSTSVPTDTQYF | TGTGCCAGCAGAGGCAGTACTAGCGTTCCCACAGATACGCAGTATTTT
. | TRBJ1-1 | TRBV19 | . | CASLRGTEAFF | TGTGCCAGTTTAAGAGGCACTGAAGCTTTCTTT
once | TRBJ2-7 | TRBV27 | TRBD1 | CASSLRQGNPYEQYF | TGTGCCAGCAGTCTACGACAGGGTAACCCCTACGAGCAGTACTTC
. | TRBJ1-1 | TRBV20-1 | TRBD1 | CSASNRGSMNTEAFF | TGCAGTGCTAGTAACAGGGGAAGTATGAACACTGAAGCTTTCTTT
. | TRBJ1-1 | TRBV29-1 | TRBD1 | CSVGTGGNTEAFF | TGCAGCGTGGGGACAGGGGGGAACACTGAAGCTTTCTTT